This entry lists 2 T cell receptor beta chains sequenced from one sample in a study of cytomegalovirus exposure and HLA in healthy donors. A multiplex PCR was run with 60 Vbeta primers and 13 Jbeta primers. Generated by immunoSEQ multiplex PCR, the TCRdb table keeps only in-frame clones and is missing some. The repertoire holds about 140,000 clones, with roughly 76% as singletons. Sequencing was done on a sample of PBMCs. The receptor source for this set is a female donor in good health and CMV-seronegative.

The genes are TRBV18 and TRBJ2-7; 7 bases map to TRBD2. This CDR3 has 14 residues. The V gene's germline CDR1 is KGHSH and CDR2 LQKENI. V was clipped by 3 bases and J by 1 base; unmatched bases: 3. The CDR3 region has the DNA TGTGCCAGCTCACCCGGGACTACGTCCTACGAGCAGTACTTC. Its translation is CASSPGTTSYEQYF.

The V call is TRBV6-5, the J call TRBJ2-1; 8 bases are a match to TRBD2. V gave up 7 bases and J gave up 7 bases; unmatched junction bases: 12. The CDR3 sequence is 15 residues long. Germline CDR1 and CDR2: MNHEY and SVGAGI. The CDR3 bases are TGTGCCAGCAACAAGAGGCCCGCGGGAGGTAATGAGCAGTTCTTC. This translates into CASNKRPAGGNEQFF.